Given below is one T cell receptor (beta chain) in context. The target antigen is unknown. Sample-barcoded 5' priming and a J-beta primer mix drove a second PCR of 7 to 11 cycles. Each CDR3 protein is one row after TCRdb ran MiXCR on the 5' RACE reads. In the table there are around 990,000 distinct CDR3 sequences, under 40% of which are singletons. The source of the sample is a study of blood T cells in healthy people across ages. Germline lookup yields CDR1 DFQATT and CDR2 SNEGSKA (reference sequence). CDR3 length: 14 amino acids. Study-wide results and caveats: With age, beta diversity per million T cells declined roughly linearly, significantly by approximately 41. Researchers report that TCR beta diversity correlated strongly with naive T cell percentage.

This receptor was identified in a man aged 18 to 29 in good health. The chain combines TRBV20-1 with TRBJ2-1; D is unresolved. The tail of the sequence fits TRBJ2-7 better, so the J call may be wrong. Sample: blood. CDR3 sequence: CSVPRFESYNEQYF. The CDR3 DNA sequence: TGCAGTGTACCCCGGTTTGAGTCCTACAATGAGCAGTACTTC.